What follows are 30 T cell receptor beta chains derived from one specimen sequenced in a study of cytomegalovirus exposure and HLA in healthy donors. This PCR relied on a set of 60 Vbeta primers and 13 Jbeta primers. The protocol was immunoSEQ multiplex PCR, while the TCRdb copy is restricted to in-frame clones and leaves out a portion. This table holds more than 90,000 clones, approximately 76% found once. The material sequenced was PBMCs. The receptor source for this set is a man aged 45-65 years in good health and CMV-seropositive.

The V call is TRBV18, the J call TRBJ1-5, with D possibly matching TRBD1 (5 bases). CDR3 length: 14 amino acids. Between the trimmed V and J ends, which lost 1 base and 5 bases, there was a span of 9 bases. Germline values: CDR1 KGHSH, CDR2 LQKENI. As DNA, the CDR3 is TGTGCCAGCTCACCACTGGGGGGGGATCAGCCCCAGCATTTT. This gives the protein CASSPLGGDQPQHF.

The chain has TRBV11-2 and TRBJ2-2; 8 positions match TRBD2. Trimming removed 5 bases from V and 6 bases from J; junction bases left unmatched: 8. This CDR3 is 15 amino acids long. From germline, CDR1 is SGHAT and CDR2 FQNNGV. CDR3 residues: CASSPPGLDAGELFF. In nucleotides, the CDR3 is TGTGCCAGCAGCCCACCGGGACTAGACGCCGGGGAGCTGTTTTTT.

V usage is TRBV28 and J usage is TRBJ2-7; 9 positions match TRBD1. The J segment lost 2 bases and the V segment lost 3 bases, leaving 8 bases of the junction unmatched. The CDR3 extends over 16 amino acids. CDR1 and CDR2 (germline): MDHEN, SYDVKM. CDR3 in DNA: TGTGCCAGCAGTTTTTCCCGGACAGGGGAGACCTACGAGCAGTACTTC. Protein product: CASSFSRTGETYEQYF.

V gene TRBV23-1 combines with J gene TRBJ1-4; TRBD1 might be the D (5 bases). TRBV23-1 is identified as an open reading frame with a role that is uncertain. This CDR3 is 14 amino acids long. V was trimmed by 3 bases and J by 4 bases, leaving 9 bases between them. CDR3 sequence: CASSHDSLNEKLFF. CDR3 coding DNA: TGCGCCAGCAGTCACGACAGCCTTAATGAAAAACTGTTTTTT.

The chain uses TRBV5-1 and TRBJ2-1, with 11 nucleotides matching TRBD2. The CDR3 runs to 15 residues. Germline CDR1 is SGHRS and CDR2 is YFSETQ. The junction had 2 bases not matched to a gene; V was cut back by 3 bases and J by 3 bases. CDR3 in amino acids: CASSSGLADYNEQFF. The CDR3 DNA is TGCGCCAGCAGCTCGGGACTAGCGGACTACAATGAGCAGTTCTTC. Full variable domain (remainder filled in from reference TRBV5-1 and TRBJ2-1): KAGVTQTPRYLIKTRGQQVTLSCSPISGHRSVSWYQQTPGQGLQFLFEYFSETQRNKGNFPGRFSGRQFSNSRSEMNVSTLELGDSALYLCASSSGLADYNEQFFGPGTRLTVL.

This clone has just a few counts. The rearrangement links TRBV11-3 to TRBJ2-2, with 8 nucleotides matching TRBD1. The CDR3 totals 14 residues. Germline V gene data show CDR1 as SGHNT and CDR2 as YENEEA. The trim removed 5 bases at V and 4 bases at J, leaving 3 bases unmatched. This CDR3 reads CASSPQGATGELFF. CDR3 sequence (DNA): TGTGCCAGCAGCCCGCAGGGGGCCACCGGGGAGCTGTTTTTT.

V usage is TRBV9 and J usage is TRBJ1-2, with a tentative D call TRBD1 (5 bases). In germline, CDR1 is SGDLS, CDR2 YYNGEE. This CDR3 is 13 amino acids long. The V end lost 2 bases, the J end lost 7 bases, and 12 bases lay between the germline ends. CDR3 protein: CASSVGGVGGYTF. The CDR3 DNA follows: TGTGCCAGCAGCGTGGGAGGGGTGGGTGGCTACACCTTC.

This clone was detected a few times. V is TRBV5-1 and J is TRBJ1-6; perhaps TRBD1 as D (5 bases). The CDR3 contains 15 residues. V lost 0 bases and J 6 bases, leaving 10 bases between the germline ends. CDR1 and CDR2 from the germline V gene are SGHRS and YFSETQ. DNA for the CDR3: TGCGCCAGCAGCTTGGGTACAGGCGTTAATTCACCCCTCCACTTT. It translates to CASSLGTGVNSPLHF.

The V gene is TRBV7-2, the J gene TRBJ2-1; TRBD2 might be the D (5 bases). Trimming shortened V by 1 base and J by 8 bases, and 12 bases separated the two germline ends. The CDR3 spans 14 residues. CDR1 and CDR2 from the germline V gene are SGHTA and FQGNSA. The CDR3 nucleotides are TGTGCCAGCAGCTTAGAAAGAGGGCGGGATGAGCAGTTCTTC. This gives the protein CASSLERGRDEQFF.

The gene calls are TRBV5-4 and TRBJ2-4, with 8 bases that match TRBD1. Germline values: CDR1 SGHNT, CDR2 YYREEE (reference sequence). The CDR3 is 17 residues long. J lost 3 bases, V lost 5 bases, and 13 bases had no gene match. In DNA, the CDR3 is TGTGCCAGCAGTAGTCAGGGGGCGGCCGTAGTCAAAAACATTCAGTACTTC. Residues: CASSSQGAAVVKNIQYF.

This rearrangement joins TRBV5-1 to TRBJ2-2; weak D call: TRBD2 (5 bases). V lost 6 bases to trimming and J lost 2 bases, with 11 bases between them. This CDR3 has 14 residues. Germline V gene data show CDR1 as SGHRS and CDR2 as YFSETQ. In nucleotides, the CDR3 is TGCGCCAGCACACGGACGGGAAACACCGGGGAGCTGTTTTTT. This sequence encodes CASTRTGNTGELFF.

In its sample, this clone was seen a few times. The chain uses TRBV6-5 and TRBJ2-1; unclear D gene. Trimming cost V 3 bases and J 10 bases, with 7 bases left between them. This CDR3 contains 11 residues. Looked up from germline, CDR1 is MNHEY and CDR2 is SVGAGI. In nucleotides, the CDR3 is TGTGCCAGCAGTTATCCTGGCGAGCAGTTCTTC. As protein: CASSYPGEQFF.

The V gene is TRBV7-2, the J gene TRBJ2-7; 9 bases match TRBD2. The CDR3 covers 18 residues. Germline V gene data show CDR1 as SGHTA and CDR2 as FQGNSA. V trimming: 5 bases; J trimming: 3 bases; junction bases outside the gene matches: 17. Written as DNA, the CDR3 is TGTGCCAGCAGCAGAGCAACGACGCCGGGACTAGCTAACTACGAGCAGTACTTC. It yields the protein CASSRATTPGLANYEQYF.

J is TRBJ1-1 and V is TRBV7-2; D uncertain. CDR3 size: 14 residues. Germline V gene data show CDR1 as SGHTA and CDR2 as FQGNSA. Trimming removed 1 base at V and 4 bases at J, with 10 bases between. CDR3 DNA: TGTGCCAGCAGCTTAGGTCTTAGTGCCACTGAAGCTTTCTTT. It codes for CASSLGLSATEAFF.

This chain links TRBV5-1 with TRBJ2-7, with 11 bases lining up with TRBD2. Trimming took 3 bases from V and 1 from J; bases not matched to a gene: 3. Germline assignment: CDR1 SGHRS and CDR2 YFSETQ. The CDR3 totals 15 residues. The CDR3 DNA follows: TGCGCCAGCAGCTCGCTAGCGGGAGGTTCCTACGAGCAGTACTTC. Translated, it gives CASSSLAGGSYEQYF.

V and J are TRBV19 and TRBJ2-6; D might be TRBD2 (6 bases). In germline, CDR1 is LNHDA, CDR2 SQIVND (reference sequence). This CDR3 contains 15 residues. V was shortened by 6 bases and J by 3 bases, with 12 bases between the two germline ends. The CDR3 region is CASSEQGGGANVLTF. The CDR3 nucleotides are TGTGCCAGTAGCGAGCAGGGAGGTGGGGCCAACGTCCTGACTTTC. Looking up the rest from reference TRBV19 and TRBJ2-6 gives the full variable domain: DGGITQSPKYLFRKEGQNVTLSCEQNLNHDAMYWYRQDPGQGLRLIYYSQIVNDFQKGDIAEGYSVSREKKESFPLTVTSAQKNPTAFYLCASSEQGGGANVLTFGAGSRLTVL.

The chain uses TRBV4-3 and TRBJ2-3; 8 nucleotides line up with TRBD1. Unmatched junction bases numbered 3, after V lost 1 base and J lost 3 bases. Germline lookup yields CDR1 LGHNA and CDR2 YSLEER. The CDR3 extends over 15 amino acids. The CDR3 bases are TGCGCCAGCAGCCAAGGGACAGGGTTAACAGATACGCAGTATTTT. Encoded protein: CASSQGTGLTDTQYF.

The chain carries TRBV28 and TRBJ1-4; weak D call: TRBD1 (5 bases). The CDR3 is 15 residues long. Germline assignment: CDR1 MDHEN and CDR2 SYDVKM. Trimming shortened V by 5 bases and J by 7 bases, and 17 bases separated the two germline ends. The CDR3 spells CASSTSKGQGEKLFF. The CDR3 bases are TGTGCCAGCAGTACCTCGAAGGGTCAGGGTGAAAAACTGTTTTTT. Full variable domain (remainder filled in from reference TRBV28 and TRBJ1-4): DVKVTQSSRYLVKRTGEKVFLECVQDMDHENMFWYRQDPGLGLRLIYFSYDVKMKEKGDIPEGYSVSREKKERFSLILESASTNQTSMYLCASSTSKGQGEKLFFGSGTQLSVL.

V and J are TRBV7-6 and TRBJ2-5; 8 bases match TRBD2. After removal of 5 bases from V and 4 bases from J, the junction contained 3 bases not matched to a gene. The CDR3 totals 13 residues. The germline V gene has CDR1 SGHVS and CDR2 FNYEAQ. In DNA, the CDR3 is TGTGCCAGCAGCCCCGGGGGGGGAGAGACCCAGTACTTC. Encoded protein: CASSPGGGETQYF. Based on the CDR3 plus reference TRBV7-6 and TRBJ2-5, the full variable domain is GAGVSQSPRYKVTKRGQDVALRCDPISGHVSLYWYRQALGQGPEFLTYFNYEAQQDKSGLPNDRFSAERPEGSISTLTIQRTEQRDSAMYRCASSPGGGETQYFGPGTRLLVL.

The chain combines TRBV28 with TRBJ2-7; TRBD1 aligns across 11 bases. Germline V gene data show CDR1 as MDHEN and CDR2 as SYDVKM. V lost 4 bases to trimming and J lost 5 bases; unmatched junction nucleotides: 7. The CDR3 sequence is 15 residues long. For the CDR3, the DNA is TGTGCCAGCAGTTATCCCGGGACAGGGGGAGACGAGCAGTACTTC. Its protein product is CASSYPGTGGDEQYF.

The chain couples TRBV5-1 to TRBJ2-7; D possibly corresponds to TRBD2 (5 bases). Trimming cost V 3 bases and J 3 bases, with 16 bases left between them. Germline V gene sequence: CDR1 SGHRS, CDR2 YFSETQ. The CDR3 is 15 residues long. CDR3: CASSYGSEGVYEQYF. The DNA of the CDR3 is TGCGCCAGCAGCTATGGGTCTGAGGGAGTCTACGAGCAGTACTTC.

This chain joins TRBV5-4 and TRBJ2-7; D is perhaps TRBD2 (6 bases). Trimming stripped 5 bases from V and 6 bases from J, with 12 bases between. The CDR3 has 12 residues. CDR1 is SGHNT and CDR2 is YYREEE in the germline V gene (reference sequence). The CDR3 protein is CASSPLSGEQYF. As DNA, the CDR3 is TGTGCCAGCAGTCCCCTTAGCGGCGAGCAGTACTTC.

The chain has TRBV6-6 and TRBJ2-1; D may be TRBD1 (6 bases). Trimming removed 11 bases from V and 0 bases from J, with 11 bases in between. Germline V gives CDR1 MNHNY, CDR2 SVGAGI (reference sequence). The CDR3 loop spans 13 amino acids. The CDR3 DNA is TGTGCCTGTACAGGGAGCTCCTACAATGAGCAGTTCTTC. It is translated as CACTGSSYNEQFF.

The rearrangement links TRBV2 to TRBJ1-5; TRBD1 matches 9 bases. This CDR3 spans 14 amino acids. Trimming at V came to 3 bases and at J to 7 bases, leaving 4 bases not matched to a gene. Per the germline V gene, CDR1 is SNHLY and CDR2 is FYNNEI. CDR3 coding DNA: TGTGCCAGCAGTGAGGTGACAGGGGGGCAGCCCCAGCATTTT. As protein: CASSEVTGGQPQHF.

The J gene is TRBJ2-7, the V gene TRBV7-2, with 7 bases matching TRBD2. V was clipped by 6 bases and J by 9 bases; unmatched bases: 20. Germline V lookup: CDR1 SGHTA, CDR2 FQGNSA. This CDR3 region has 16 residues. The CDR3 region has the DNA TGTGCCAGCAGTTCCGCCAACCGGGCGCGCCCGGGGGGGCAGTACTTC. It codes for CASSSANRARPGGQYF.

The chain carries TRBV5-4 and TRBJ2-3, with 9 bases aligning to TRBD1. The CDR3 consists of 15 residues. The germline CDR1 and CDR2 sequences are SGHNT and YYREEE (reference sequence). V lost 4 bases, J lost 1 base, and 4 bases stayed unmatched. CDR3 in DNA: TGTGCCAGCAGCCGGGACAGGGCCCGCACAGATACGCAGTATTTT. Residues: CASSRDRARTDTQYF.

This clone was found once. The chain joins TRBV11-3 to TRBJ2-2; 10 nucleotides line up with TRBD2. The germline gives CDR1 SGHNT, CDR2 YENEEA. CDR3 length: 18 amino acids. V dropped 5 bases and J dropped 3; count of bases not matched to a gene: 12. The CDR3 here is CASSPPFLAGEDTGELFF. The CDR3, as DNA: TGTGCCAGCAGCCCCCCCTTTCTAGCGGGAGAGGACACCGGGGAGCTGTTTTTT.

The genes are TRBV7-2 and TRBJ1-6, with TRBD1 as a possible D gene (5 bases). The CDR3 is made up of 14 amino acids. V was pared by 5 bases and J by 6 bases, with 11 bases between. Germline CDR1 reads SGHTA; CDR2 reads FQGNSA. The CDR3, as DNA: TGTGCCAGCAGCGTGACAGCGAGTAATTCACCCCTCCACTTT. It yields the protein CASSVTASNSPLHF.

This rearrangement joins TRBV10-1 to TRBJ2-7; 7 positions agree with TRBD2. Germline values: CDR1 WNHNN, CDR2 SYGVQD (reference sequence). The CDR3 runs to 16 residues. The V and J ends lost 3 bases and 2 bases, in that order; junction bases with no gene match: 10. The CDR3 nucleotides read TGCGCCAGCAGTGATTGGGGGGGGTCCCGCACCTACGAGCAGTACTTC. Its translation is CASSDWGGSRTYEQYF.

The J gene is TRBJ1-2, the V gene TRBV5-6, with unresolved D. The V end was cut by 0 bases, the J end by 8 bases, with 8 bases between. This CDR3 spans 12 amino acids. The germline gives CDR1 SGHDT, CDR2 YYEEEE. The CDR3 bases are TGTGCCAGCAGCTTGGATCGGCGGGGCTACACCTTC. Protein product: CASSLDRRGYTF.